This entry lists 30 T cell receptor beta chains sequenced from one sample in a study of CD8+CD57+ T cells in acquired aplastic anemia. It was genomic DNA that served as the template for profiling TCR beta VDJ and CDR3. TCRdb re-derived calls from the reads in MiXCR, one entry per CDR3 protein. The table has roughly 180,000 distinct CDR3 sequences, about three fifths seen once. Sequenced input: sorted CD4+, CD8+, or CD8+CD57+ T cells (not recorded which) from PBMCs. These receptors originate from a human donor with severe aplastic anemia or a healthy control (not recorded which).

The chain couples TRBV29-1 to TRBJ2-7; D possibly corresponds to TRBD2 (7 bases). Trimming left V 8 bases short and J 3 bases short, with 20 bases between. Germline-derived CDR1 and CDR2 are SQVTM and ANQGSEA. The CDR3 covers 14 residues. The CDR3 DNA reads TGCAGCCAAGATCGGGGGGCAGGGCACTACGAGCAGTACTTC. Its translation: CSQDRGAGHYEQYF.

This clonotype came up a few times. The chain combines TRBV25-1 with TRBJ1-3; D uncertain. CDR3 length equals 15 residues. The V end was cut by 0 bases, the J end by 4 bases, with 10 bases between. The germline V gene has CDR1 MGHDK and CDR2 SYGVNS. The CDR3 DNA follows: TGTGCCAGCAGTGAATATTTCCGGGAGGGAAACACCATATATTTT. It encodes CASSEYFREGNTIYF. The entire variable domain, with the rest obtained from reference TRBV25-1 and TRBJ1-3, is as follows: EADIYQTPRYLVIGTGKKITLECSQTMGHDKMYWYQQDPGMELHLIHYSYGVNSTEKGDLSSESTVSRIRTEHFPLTLESARPSHTSQYLCASSEYFREGNTIYFGEGSWLTVV.

The V and J genes are TRBV7-6 and TRBJ2-2; 16 bases align to TRBD2. CDR1 is SGHVS and CDR2 is FNYEAQ in the germline V gene. The CDR3 length is 17 residues. With V trimmed by 5 bases and J by 3 bases, 3 bases remained unmatched. CDR3 DNA sequence: TGTGCCAGCAGCCTGGGACTAGCGGGAGGGCACACCGGGGAGCTGTTTTTT. Protein product: CASSLGLAGGHTGELFF.

Points on this clonotype: Given the absence of the conserved phenylalanine or tryptophan at the CDR3 end, a read error is likely. No DNA is shown, since the ends of the CDR3 on it are uncertain; the CDR3 is the one TCRdb lists. The V and J genes are TRBV6-2 or TRBV6-3 and TRBJ2-5. CDR1 is MNHEY and CDR2 is SVGEGT in the germline V gene. The CDR3 is 8 residues long, counting both termini. CDR3 protein: CASSYRKQ.

V gene TRBV10-3 combines with J gene TRBJ1-1, with 7 bases that match TRBD1. CDR3 length: 13 amino acids. V gave up 6 bases and J gave up 6 bases; unmatched junction bases: 7. CDR1 and CDR2 from the germline V gene are ENHRY and SYGVKD. The CDR3 nucleotides read TGTGCCATCAGACCCCGACAGGGCCCTGAAGCTTTCTTT. Translation gives CAIRPRQGPEAFF.

The chain couples TRBV28 to TRBJ1-1, with D unresolved. Between the trimmed V and J ends, which lost 6 bases and 1 base, there was a span of 12 bases. The CDR3 contains 14 residues. CDR1 is MDHEN, CDR2 SYDVKM, per germline. As DNA, the CDR3 is TGTGCCAGCAGCCCTAGACTACGGAACACTGAAGCTTTCTTT. It is translated as CASSPRLRNTEAFF.

This clonotype came up once. One junction end does not reproduce the germline sequence, and a read error may be involved. The chain uses TRBV7-9 and TRBJ2-5; D possibly matches TRBD1 or TRBD2 (5 bases each). The CDR3 loop spans 14 amino acids. Germline V gives CDR1 SEHNR, CDR2 FQNEAQ (reference sequence). This CDR3 is CASSLGTVQEPQYF. Written as DNA, the CDR3 is TGTGCCAGCAGCCTCGGGACGGTCCAAGAGCCCCAGTACTTC.

This clonotype was observed a few times. The chain employs TRBV20-1 and TRBJ2-7; the D gene is possibly TRBD1 (8 bases). Germline CDR1 reads DFQATT; CDR2 reads SNEGSKA (reference sequence). This CDR3 has 14 residues. Trimming pared 0 bases from V and 4 bases from J, leaving 13 bases between. The CDR3 here is CSARDGQGGYEQYF. DNA for the CDR3: TGCAGTGCTAGAGATGGACAGGGAGGGTACGAGCAGTACTTC.

Many counts were recorded for this clonotype. The chain is built from TRBV27 and TRBJ2-7, with TRBD1 as a possible D gene (7 bases). Trimming cost V 5 bases and J 3 bases, with 20 bases left between them. CDR1 and CDR2 (germline): MNHEY, SMNVEV (reference sequence). The CDR3 loop spans 16 amino acids. CDR3 sequence: CASSAPGGHADYEQYF. The CDR3 coding sequence is TGTGCCAGCAGTGCACCAGGGGGGCACGCGGACTACGAGCAGTACTTC.

CDR3 in amino acids: CSVGDTTGNYGYTF. The CDR3 DNA is TGCAGCGTTGGGGATACGACAGGAAACTATGGCTACACCTTC. V is TRBV29-1 and J is TRBJ1-2; a possible D gene is TRBD1 (6 bases). The ends were cut back, 4 bases at V and 2 bases at J, with 14 bases in the middle. The CDR3 extends over 14 amino acids. The germline gives CDR1 SQVTM, CDR2 ANQGSEA.

This chain joins TRBV9 and TRBJ2-7; the D gene is possibly TRBD1 (5 bases). V lost 4 bases and J lost 6, with 20 bases in between. This CDR3 has 15 amino acids. CDR1 and CDR2 (germline): SGDLS, YYNGEE. The CDR3 DNA reads TGTGCCAGCAGCCCCGAGACAGCTACGGGCTCCGAGCAGTACTTC. Protein sequence: CASSPETATGSEQYF.

The rearrangement joins TRBV25-1 to TRBJ1-5; the match to TRBD1 covers 8 bases. The CDR3 loop spans 14 amino acids. Germline V CDR1 and CDR2: MGHDK, SYGVNS. V lost 3 bases, J lost 6 bases, and 4 bases stayed unmatched. This chain's CDR3 is CASSEAGGFQPQHF. In DNA, the CDR3 is TGTGCCAGCAGTGAGGCAGGGGGCTTTCAGCCCCAGCATTTT.

V usage is TRBV7-9 and J usage is TRBJ1-2; 9 positions match TRBD1. The V segment lost 6 bases and the J segment 8 bases; nucleotides outside the gene matches: 7. The CDR3 is 13 residues long. Per germline, CDR1 SEHNR and CDR2 FQNEAQ (reference sequence). CDR3 sequence reads: CASSLTGGTGYTF. CDR3 coding DNA: TGTGCCAGCAGTCTTACAGGGGGCACGGGCTACACCTTC.

The chain links TRBV7-9 to TRBJ2-3; possibly TRBD2 for D (6 bases). This CDR3 spans 16 amino acids. The germline V gene encodes CDR1 SEHNR and CDR2 FQNEAQ (reference sequence). Trimming shortened V by 3 bases and J by 6 bases, and 19 bases separated the two germline ends. CDR3 sequence reads: CASSFTGTGGTDTQYF. CDR3 DNA sequence: TGTGCCAGCAGCTTCACCGGGACCGGGGGAACGGATACGCAGTATTTT.

To note about this clonotype: In this CDR3 the conserved last residue, phenylalanine or tryptophan, is missing, so a read error is likely. No DNA is shown, since the ends of the CDR3 on it are uncertain; the CDR3 is the one TCRdb lists. The chain uses TRBV20-1 and TRBJ2-5; the table gives TRBD2 as D, unverified against the DNA. The germline V gene has CDR1 DFQATT and CDR2 SNEGSKA (reference sequence). Counting both end residues, the CDR3 totals 11 amino acids. The CDR3 spells CSAIGRGDSGN.

V and J are TRBV24-1 and TRBJ2-1; TRBD1 or TRBD2 may be the D gene (5 bases each). The length of the CDR3 is 15 residues. Germline V gene sequence: CDR1 KGHDR, CDR2 SFDVKD. V dropped 2 bases and J dropped 5 bases, with 12 bases sitting between them. The CDR3 loop is CATSDYRDGHNEQFF. Written as DNA, the CDR3 is TGTGCCACCAGTGATTACCGGGACGGACACAATGAGCAGTTCTTC.

This chain joins TRBV2 and TRBJ1-4, with D possibly TRBD1 on 5 matching bases. The CDR3 has 13 amino acids. Trimming shortened V by 6 bases and J by 3 bases, and 8 bases separated the two germline ends. The germline V gene has CDR1 SNHLY and CDR2 FYNNEI. The CDR3 region is CASSGTPNEKLFF. DNA of the CDR3: TGTGCCAGCAGCGGGACTCCTAATGAAAAACTGTTTTTT.

This clonotype was detected many times. This sequence joins TRBV7-9 and TRBJ2-5, with 7 bases that match TRBD2. The CDR3 covers 15 residues. Trimming cost V 0 bases and J 2 bases; bases outside gene matches: 3. Germline V gene lookup returns CDR1 SEHNR and CDR2 FQNEAQ (reference sequence). CDR3 sequence: CASSLASGGQETQYF. DNA for the CDR3: TGTGCCAGCAGCTTAGCTTCGGGGGGACAAGAGACCCAGTACTTC.

The chain has TRBV7-8 and TRBJ2-1; 7 nucleotides line up with TRBD2. Germline trimming cut 2 bases from V and 0 bases from J; bases unmatched to any gene: 10. Per germline, CDR1 SGHVS and CDR2 FQNEAQ. This CDR3 spans 18 amino acids. This chain's CDR3 is CASSLRPGGLSSYNEQFF. The CDR3 DNA reads TGTGCCAGCAGCTTAAGGCCGGGGGGATTGAGCTCCTACAATGAGCAGTTCTTC.

This clonotype was counted a single time. The genes are TRBV6-5 and TRBJ1-5; D is possibly TRBD1 (5 bases). Germline V gene lookup returns CDR1 MNHEY and CDR2 SVGAGI. There are 12 residues in the CDR3. V dropped 8 bases and J dropped 7 bases, with 12 bases sitting between them. This CDR3 reads CASARRGQPQHF. The DNA of the CDR3 is TGTGCCAGCGCCCGGCGGGGCCAGCCCCAGCATTTT.

The V gene is TRBV15, the J gene TRBJ1-4; the D is unclear. V was trimmed by 1 base and J by 5 bases, leaving 8 bases between them. The germline gives CDR1 LNHNV, CDR2 YYDKDF (reference sequence). The CDR3 has 14 amino acids. This CDR3 reads CATSRVRVNEKLFF. The CDR3 DNA is TGTGCCACCAGCAGAGTAAGGGTGAATGAAAAACTGTTTTTT. Full variable domain (rest looked up from reference TRBV15 and TRBJ1-4): DAMVIQNPRYQVTQFGKPVTLSCSQTLNHNVMYWYQQKSSQAPKLLFHYYDKDFNNEADTPDNFQSRRPNTSFCFLDIRSPGLGDTAMYLCATSRVRVNEKLFFGSGTQLSVL.

This chain joins TRBV9 and TRBJ2-7; TRBD2 agrees at 9 bases. V dropped 0 bases and J dropped 6; count of bases not matched to a gene: 7. CDR3 length: 15 amino acids. Germline V lookup: CDR1 SGDLS, CDR2 YYNGEE. The chain's CDR3 is CASSVGGGGAFEQYF. The CDR3 nucleotides are TGTGCCAGCAGCGTAGGGGGCGGGGGGGCTTTCGAGCAGTACTTC.

This chain's CDR3 is CASSPVAWDRDFDEKLFF. CDR3 DNA sequence: TGTGCCAGTAGCCCCGTGGCGTGGGACAGGGATTTCGATGAAAAACTGTTTTTT. The rearrangement links TRBV19 to TRBJ1-4; 9 nucleotides align to TRBD1. There are 18 residues in the CDR3. V was clipped by 6 bases and J by 6 bases; unmatched bases: 17. CDR1 is LNHDA and CDR2 is SQIVND in the germline V gene (reference sequence).

This rearrangement joins TRBV20-1 to TRBJ1-1; the match to TRBD1 covers 9 bases. Germline CDR1 is DFQATT and CDR2 is SNEGSKA (reference sequence). The V gene end was trimmed by 7 bases and the J gene end by 5 bases; junction bases not matched to a gene: 5. The CDR3 sequence is 12 residues long. CDR3 amino acids: CSGGQGRTEAFF. The DNA for the CDR3 is TGCAGTGGCGGACAGGGGAGAACTGAAGCTTTCTTT.

Only a few counts were recorded for this clonotype. The chain carries TRBV7-9 and TRBJ1-2; D gene uncertain. With 5 bases removed from V and 2 bases from J, the gap between germline ends came to 9 bases. The CDR3 extends over 13 amino acids. Germline V lookup: CDR1 SEHNR, CDR2 FQNEAQ (reference sequence). CDR3 residues: CASSPVGNYGYTF. The CDR3 bases are TGTGCCAGCAGCCCGGTTGGGAACTATGGCTACACCTTC.

V is TRBV10-3 and J is TRBJ2-2; 9 nucleotides line up with TRBD2. CDR1 is ENHRY and CDR2 is SYGVKD in the germline V gene. After removal of 4 bases from V and 5 bases from J, the junction contained 8 bases not matched to a gene. The CDR3 contains 16 residues. CDR3 protein: CAISGFSGSPTGELFF. The CDR3, as DNA: TGTGCCATCAGTGGCTTTAGCGGGAGCCCTACCGGGGAGCTGTTTTTT.

This clonotype showed up just a few times. The J gene is TRBJ1-5, the V gene TRBV10-2; D remains unclear. Trimming left V 8 bases short and J 5 bases short, with 10 bases between. This CDR3 is built from 12 residues. The germline V gene encodes CDR1 WSHSY and CDR2 SAAADI. Here the CDR3 DNA reads TGCGCCAGCCAGGATAGATATCAGCCCCAGCATTTT. Translating it yields CASQDRYQPQHF.

V gene TRBV9 combines with J gene TRBJ2-7, with 8 nucleotides matching TRBD2. The V gene end was trimmed by 2 bases and the J gene end by 6 bases; junction bases not matched to a gene: 7. Germline V gene data show CDR1 as SGDLS and CDR2 as YYNGEE. The CDR3 totals 14 residues. CDR3 residues: CASSVGAGVVEQYF. The CDR3 bases are TGTGCCAGCAGCGTGGGAGCGGGAGTGGTCGAGCAGTACTTC.

Concerning this clonotype: A clone one base away is much larger, so this may be a read error. This chain links TRBV5-8 with TRBJ2-1, with 7 bases aligning to TRBD2. The CDR3 consists of 17 residues. In germline, CDR1 is SGHTS, CDR2 YDEGEE. The CDR3: CASSLASGGLPYTEQFF. As DNA, the CDR3 is TGTGCCAGCAGCTTGGCCTCGGGGGGATTACCTTACACTGAGCAGTTCTTC.

The CDR3 spells CASSRTEANYGYTF. The CDR3 DNA follows: TGTGCCAGCAGTAGGACAGAAGCTAACTATGGCTACACCTTC. The chain uses TRBV2 and TRBJ1-2; possible D gene TRBD1, 6 bases. V lost 5 bases, J lost 0 bases, and 10 bases lay in between. Germline V gives CDR1 SNHLY, CDR2 FYNNEI. This CDR3 spans 14 amino acids.